The entry below describes one TCR beta chain. The antigen is unknown. The data were obtained in a study of cytomegalovirus exposure and HLA in healthy donors. General study points: The majority of CMV-associated TCR beta chains were reported as apparently HLA-restricted in a later analysis. Using the classifier, cytomegalovirus status was reportedly diagnosed with high specificity and sensitivity.

This PCR relied on a set of 60 Vbeta primers and 13 Jbeta primers. Profiled with immunoSEQ multiplex PCR; TCRdb holds only in-frame clones, not every one. This table has some 200,000 clones, over 75% appearing once. The V end lost 4 bases, the J end lost 7 bases, and 23 bases lay between the germline ends. The CDR3 loop spans 16 amino acids. The germline V gene encodes CDR1 LNHDA and CDR2 SQIVND (reference sequence). This receptor was obtained from a girl under three years old in good health and CMV-seronegative. Sequencing used PBMCs. The V call is TRBV19, the J call TRBJ2-7; perhaps TRBD1 as D (5 bases). In DNA form, the CDR3 reads TGTGCCAGTAGTACGAAGGGTCCCATTGGAAGGGGAGAGCAGTACTTC. It codes for CASSTKGPIGRGEQYF.